One sample yielded the 13 T cell receptor beta chains listed below, sequenced in a study of vaccination effects on CD4 cells after COVID-19. Their recognized antigens are unknown. The assay was immunoSEQ multiplex PCR, and TCRdb's table has in-frame clones only and misses some. The sample gives about 48,000 clones, 75% to 80% of which show up once; 5% to 7% is in the top ten. Before sequencing took place, the ViraFEST assay used viral peptide pools to expand antigen-specific CD4+ T cells. At the end of 9 to 11 days of culture, CD4+ T cells were isolated. Vaccinated participants had no history of SARS-CoV-2 infection and tested negative for nucleocapsid antibodies. The sequencing used CD4+ T cells from PBMCs cultured with HCoV-OC43 spike peptides, collected before COVID-19 vaccination. Subset specified: HCoV-OC43 spike overlapping peptide pool stimulation. The receptor source for this set is a human donor who received a COVID-19 vaccine.

The chain uses TRBV18 and TRBJ2-7, with 8 bases that match TRBD1. Germline V lookup: CDR1 KGHSH, CDR2 LQKENI. After removal of 3 bases from V and 6 bases from J, the junction contained 4 bases not matched to a gene. CDR3 size: 13 residues. The CDR3 bases are TGTGCCAGCTCACCGAGCAGGGGGCCCGAGCAGTACGTC. Translated, it gives CASSPSRGPEQYV.

The chain links TRBV9 to TRBJ1-1; tentatively, D is TRBD1 (5 bases). Germline V CDR1 and CDR2: SGDLS, YYNGEE. V was pared by 0 bases and J by 5 bases, with 11 bases between. This CDR3 is 14 amino acids long. The CDR3 reads CASSVAGGLTEAFF. The CDR3 bases are TGTGCCAGCAGCGTAGCTGGGGGTTTGACTGAAGCTTTCTTT.

The chain links TRBV6-5 to TRBJ1-5, with a weak D call TRBD1 (6 bases). Looked up from germline, CDR1 is MNHEY and CDR2 is SVGAGI. The CDR3 spans 16 residues. Trimming removed 4 bases at V and 0 bases at J, with 13 bases between. The CDR3 reads CASSFSGQHSNQPQHF. As DNA, the CDR3 is TGTGCCAGCAGTTTCTCCGGACAGCATAGCAATCAGCCCCAGCATTTT.

V is TRBV7-7 and J is TRBJ2-5, with 7 nucleotides matching TRBD1. This CDR3 has 14 amino acids. Trimming took 7 bases from V and 1 from J; bases not matched to a gene: 6. Germline values: CDR1 SSHAT, CDR2 FNYEAQ (reference sequence). For the CDR3, the DNA is TGTGCCAGCAACCAGGGGACAGTCCAAGAGACCCAGTACTTC. Translation gives CASNQGTVQETQYF.

The gene calls are TRBV9 and TRBJ1-3; D is perhaps TRBD1 (6 bases). CDR1 and CDR2 from the germline V gene are SGDLS and YYNGEE. Trimming stripped 4 bases from V and 3 bases from J, with 14 bases between. The CDR3 length is 15 residues. The CDR3 region has the DNA TGTGCCAGCAGCTGGGGGGGGCTAGATGGAAACACCATATATTTT. It translates to CASSWGGLDGNTIYF.

The chain has TRBV9 and TRBJ2-5; 8 bases line up with TRBD2. The CDR3 covers 16 residues. Germline V gene data show CDR1 as SGDLS and CDR2 as YYNGEE. The V and J ends lost 0 bases and 1 base, in that order; junction bases with no gene match: 5. CDR3 sequence reads: CASSVDKRGPQETQYF. The CDR3 nucleotides are TGTGCCAGCAGCGTAGATAAGCGGGGGCCCCAAGAGACCCAGTACTTC.

The J gene is TRBJ1-2, the V gene TRBV29-1; D perhaps matches TRBD1 (5 bases). From germline, CDR1 is SQVTM and CDR2 ANQGSEA. CDR3 length: 13 residues. Trimming cost V 3 bases and J 2 bases, with 10 bases left between them. The chain's CDR3 is CSVDEGRNYGYTF. The CDR3 DNA is TGCAGCGTTGACGAGGGGAGGAACTATGGCTACACCTTC.

The chain combines TRBV6-1 with TRBJ1-3; no firm D call. Germline loops: CDR1 MNHNS, CDR2 SASEGT. Between the trimmed V and J ends, which lost 3 bases and 10 bases, there was a span of 13 bases. This CDR3 comprises 13 residues. The CDR3 DNA reads TGTGCCAGCAGTGATGTCACTAGGAGGACCATATATTTT. This encodes CASSDVTRRTIYF.

The chain employs TRBV5-1 and TRBJ1-1; 11 bases align to TRBD1. The CDR3 is made up of 16 amino acids. Losses at the gene ends were 3 bases for V and 4 bases for J; bases not matched to a gene: 8. Germline CDR1 and CDR2: SGHRS and YFSETQ. In DNA, the CDR3 is TGCGCCAGCAGCTCCGGGACAGGGGGAGTCGGCACTGAAGCTTTCTTT. This sequence encodes CASSSGTGGVGTEAFF.

The chain links TRBV6-6 to TRBJ1-2; possible D gene TRBD1, 6 bases. Germline CDR1 is MNHNY and CDR2 is SVGAGI (reference sequence). This CDR3 is built from 13 residues. V lost 4 bases and J 9 bases, leaving 15 bases between the germline ends. The CDR3 sequence: CASSSLQGLSYTF. DNA for the CDR3: TGTGCCAGCAGTTCCCTACAGGGTCTGAGCTACACCTTC.

This clone has just one count. V and J are TRBV9 and TRBJ2-1; TRBD1 is a possible D gene (5 bases). Trimming stripped 0 bases from V and 2 bases from J, with 6 bases between. This CDR3 region has 14 residues. Germline V gene data show CDR1 as SGDLS and CDR2 as YYNGEE. The CDR3 bases are TGTGCCAGCAGCGTAGGACAGACCTACAATGAGCAGTTCTTC. Its protein product is CASSVGQTYNEQFF.

The V and J genes are TRBV29-1 and TRBJ2-4, with TRBD2 identical over 14 bases. V shed 6 bases, J shed 6 bases, and the junction held 1 base outside the gene matches. The CDR3 consists of 13 residues. Germline CDR1 reads SQVTM; CDR2 reads ANQGSEA. CDR3 loop: CSVGLAGGNIQYF. CDR3 coding DNA: TGCAGCGTAGGACTAGCGGGGGGAAACATTCAGTACTTC.

The V gene is TRBV2, the J gene TRBJ2-3; possible D gene TRBD2, 5 bases. With 11 bases removed from V and 1 base from J, the gap between germline ends came to 13 bases. CDR1 SNHLY and CDR2 FYNNEI come from the germline V gene. This CDR3 region has 13 residues. Written as DNA, the CDR3 is TGTGCCGTCTCCTCCGGGGGCACAGATACGCAGTATTTT. It yields the protein CAVSSGGTDTQYF.